Following are 14 T cell receptor beta chains from one sample sequenced in a study of control samples from healthy donors and cancer patients. Data came from immunoSEQ multiplex PCR; TCRdb stores just in-frame clones and leaves some out. Among about 180,000 clones, roughly nine tenths were seen once, and the ten largest hold roughly 1.5%. The source material was blood. The receptors were gathered from a man aged 25 to 45 in good health.

The V call is TRBV5-1, the J call TRBJ1-3; D is uncertain. Germline-derived CDR1 and CDR2 are SGHRS and YFSETQ. Trimming left V 4 bases short and J 9 bases short, with 11 bases between. CDR3 size: 12 residues. The CDR3 DNA sequence: TGCGCCAGCAGCGTGGATGGAGGCACCATATATTTT. Translation gives CASSVDGGTIYF. The whole variable domain, filled in from reference TRBV5-1 and TRBJ1-3, reads KAGVTQTPRYLIKTRGQQVTLSCSPISGHRSVSWYQQTPGQGLQFLFEYFSETQRNKGNFPGRFSGRQFSNSRSEMNVSTLELGDSALYLCASSVDGGTIYFGEGSWLTVV.

The chain couples TRBV19 to TRBJ2-3, with D unclear. Trimming left V 5 bases short and J 4 bases short, with 7 bases between. The CDR3 has 12 residues. Germline CDR1 and CDR2: LNHDA and SQIVND (reference sequence). CDR3 sequence reads: CASSPSPDTQYF. The CDR3 DNA sequence: TGTGCCAGTAGTCCCAGCCCAGATACGCAGTATTTT.

This chain uses TRBV7-9 with TRBJ1-1; 9 nucleotides align to TRBD1. The CDR3 sequence is 15 residues long. After removal of 5 bases from V and 5 bases from J, the junction contained 9 bases not matched to a gene. Per the germline V gene, CDR1 is SEHNR and CDR2 is FQNEAQ (reference sequence). The CDR3 DNA reads as TGTGCCAGCAGCCCCCCCGGGACAGGGATAACTGAAGCTTTCTTT. This sequence encodes CASSPPGTGITEAFF. Complete variable domain (other parts from reference TRBV7-9 and TRBJ1-1): DTGVSQNPRHKITKRGQNVTFRCDPISEHNRLYWYRQTLGQGPEFLTYFQNEAQLEKSRLLSDRFSAERPKGSFSTLEIQRTEQGDSAMYLCASSPPGTGITEAFFGQGTRLTVV.

The V call is TRBV9, the J call TRBJ2-5, with D perhaps matching TRBD2 (5 bases). V was pared by 2 bases and J by 4 bases, with 12 bases between. The germline V gene has CDR1 SGDLS and CDR2 YYNGEE. CDR3 length: 14 amino acids. The CDR3 DNA is TGTGCCAGCAGCGTTAGTTGGGCGGGAGAGACCCAGTACTTC. This gives the protein CASSVSWAGETQYF.

This clone was detected once. The rearrangement links TRBV18 to TRBJ2-5, with 13 bases lining up with TRBD2. Germline V gene lookup returns CDR1 KGHSH and CDR2 LQKENI. This CDR3 is 18 amino acids long. Germline trimming cut 2 bases from V and 0 bases from J; bases unmatched to any gene: 6. CDR3 DNA sequence: TGTGCCAGCTCACCAATCCCGGGACTAGCGGGATACCAAGAGACCCAGTACTTC. Translation gives CASSPIPGLAGYQETQYF.

The rearrangement joins TRBV5-1 to TRBJ1-4, with 7 bases fitting TRBD1. Germline trimming cut 0 bases from V and 4 bases from J; bases unmatched to any gene: 9. Germline loops: CDR1 SGHRS, CDR2 YFSETQ. The CDR3 totals 17 residues. CDR3 sequence reads: CASSLDPLRGRNEKLFF. CDR3 DNA sequence: TGCGCCAGCAGCTTGGACCCATTGAGGGGGCGTAATGAAAAACTGTTTTTT. The full variable domain, with the rest looked up from reference TRBV5-1 and TRBJ1-4, is KAGVTQTPRYLIKTRGQQVTLSCSPISGHRSVSWYQQTPGQGLQFLFEYFSETQRNKGNFPGRFSGRQFSNSRSEMNVSTLELGDSALYLCASSLDPLRGRNEKLFFGSGTQLSVL.

This rearrangement joins TRBV27 to TRBJ2-5, with D tentatively TRBD2 (6 bases). Germline lookup yields CDR1 MNHEY and CDR2 SMNVEV (reference sequence). This CDR3 contains 15 residues. Trimming left V 2 bases short and J 1 base short, with 11 bases between. CDR3 protein: CASSLGSGLQETQYF. CDR3 DNA: TGTGCCAGCAGTTTAGGTAGCGGCCTCCAAGAGACCCAGTACTTC.

The chain carries TRBV30 and TRBJ2-5; D uncertain. Trimming left V 2 bases short and J 5 bases short, with 12 bases between. The CDR3 extends over 13 amino acids. Germline V gene data show CDR1 as GTSNPN and CDR2 as SVGIG (reference sequence). Here the CDR3 DNA reads TGTGCCTGGAGTATCTCGCCAAGGGAGACCCAGTACTTC. This encodes CAWSISPRETQYF.

The chain recombines TRBV7-6 with TRBJ1-1; tentative D call: TRBD1 (6 bases). The germline CDR1 and CDR2 sequences are SGHVS and FNYEAQ. The V gene lost 1 base and the J gene lost 1 base, with 16 bases spanning the gap. This CDR3 is built from 17 residues. The CDR3 DNA sequence: TGTGCCAGCAGCTTAGAGGGGGGGAGTCAATGGAACACTGAAGCTTTCTTT. Encoded protein: CASSLEGGSQWNTEAFF. Combining the CDR3 with reference TRBV7-6 and TRBJ1-1 gives the whole variable domain GAGVSQSPRYKVTKRGQDVALRCDPISGHVSLYWYRQALGQGPEFLTYFNYEAQQDKSGLPNDRFSAERPEGSISTLTIQRTEQRDSAMYRCASSLEGGSQWNTEAFFGQGTRLTVV.

The chain has TRBV19 and TRBJ1-1; 11 bases fit TRBD1. The V and J ends lost 3 bases and 3 bases, in that order; junction bases with no gene match: 6. The CDR3 is made up of 16 amino acids. Per the germline V gene, CDR1 is LNHDA and CDR2 is SQIVND (reference sequence). CDR3 region: CASSIGTGGLHTEAFF. DNA for the CDR3: TGTGCCAGTAGTATTGGGACAGGGGGGCTTCACACTGAAGCTTTCTTT.

This clone was counted only a few times. The CDR3: CASSSTGKTEAFF. In DNA form, the CDR3 reads TGCGCCAGCAGCTCGACAGGGAAGACTGAAGCTTTCTTT. This chain uses TRBV5-1 with TRBJ1-1; 7 positions match TRBD1. The V segment lost 3 bases and the J segment 5 bases; nucleotides outside the gene matches: 4. CDR3 length: 13 residues. Germline CDR1 is SGHRS and CDR2 is YFSETQ.

This chain links TRBV4-2 with TRBJ2-1, with TRBD2 matching over 9 bases. Germline assignment: CDR1 LGHNA and CDR2 YNFKEQ. V dropped 2 bases and J dropped 4; count of bases not matched to a gene: 12. The CDR3 runs 18 residues. The CDR3: CASSQRGSAGGEYNEQFF. The CDR3 nucleotides are TGTGCCAGCAGCCAAAGAGGCTCTGCGGGAGGGGAGTACAATGAGCAGTTCTTC.

The rearrangement joins TRBV18 to TRBJ1-1, with 7 bases lining up with TRBD1. Looked up from germline, CDR1 is KGHSH and CDR2 is LQKENI. V shed 3 bases, J shed 2 bases, and the junction held 6 bases outside the gene matches. The CDR3 extends over 15 amino acids. DNA of the CDR3: TGTGCCAGCTCACCTACGACAGGGTCTAACACTGAAGCTTTCTTT. Encoded protein: CASSPTTGSNTEAFF.

The chain couples TRBV25-1 to TRBJ2-7, with no clear D. The V end lost 4 bases, the J end lost 4 bases, and 11 bases lay between the germline ends. The germline V gene has CDR1 MGHDK and CDR2 SYGVNS. The CDR3 has 13 residues. This CDR3 is CASSGAVVYEQYF. CDR3 nucleotide sequence: TGTGCCAGCAGTGGGGCAGTGGTGTACGAGCAGTACTTC.